One and the same sample provided the 31 T cell receptor beta chains below, sequenced in a study of response to subunit inactivated influenza vaccine (dated by TCRdb to 2016 to 2018). The protocol used for the library was RT-PCR. The listed sequencing device is Illumina HiSeq 2500. TCRdb ran its own pipeline on the public reads, namely fastp trimming at Q25 and MiXCR clone calling, and kept in-frame beta chains. All rows with the same CDR3 protein become a single entry with the most common DNA and genes. For this sample there are approximately 500,000 distinct CDR3 sequences; roughly 13% appear just once. Around 13% of the sample belongs to the ten largest clones. Reading the label with the study, this specimen's time point is: 45 to 50 days after influenza vaccine administration. Source: PBMCs from blood, taken roughly 46 days after vaccination. These receptors all come from a man aged 50-59 years who received an inactivated influenza vaccine. Donor details come from another sample of the same person, matched by shared clones.

This chain joins TRBV20-1 and TRBJ2-3, with TRBD1 identical over 8 bases. In germline, CDR1 is DFQATT, CDR2 SNEGSKA (reference sequence). Trimming cost V 6 bases and J 5 bases; bases outside gene matches: 10. This CDR3 is 14 amino acids long. CDR3 in DNA: TGCAGTGCCAATGACAGGGGCGCAGGAGATACGCAGTATTTT. Translated: CSANDRGAGDTQYF.

This clonotype was seen more than once but under ten times. The chain carries TRBV27 and TRBJ2-5, with TRBD1 matching 10 bases. Germline assignment: CDR1 MNHEY and CDR2 SMNVEV (reference sequence). This CDR3 contains 15 residues. J lost 3 bases, V lost 4 bases, and 5 bases had no gene match. Here the CDR3 DNA reads TGTGCCAGCAGTTCCCCAGGGACAGGGGAAGAGACCCAGTACTTC. Translated: CASSSPGTGEETQYF.

This clonotype occurred a few times. This chain uses TRBV7-9 with TRBJ2-3; 7 nucleotides line up with TRBD2. The CDR3 has 13 residues. The germline V gene has CDR1 SEHNR and CDR2 FQNEAQ (reference sequence). Losses at the gene ends were 6 bases for V and 9 bases for J; bases not matched to a gene: 9. The DNA of the CDR3 is TGTGCCAGCAGTCCCTTAGCGGGTACGACGCAGTATTTT. Translation: CASSPLAGTTQYF.

The CDR3 coding sequence is TGCGCCAGCAGCCCAAAGGGGGGGATATCCAATGAGCAGTTCTTC. This codes for CASSPKGGISNEQFF. The rearrangement links TRBV4-1 to TRBJ2-1, with TRBD2 as a possible D gene (7 bases). Trimming pared 4 bases from V and 6 bases from J, leaving 16 bases between. The germline CDR1 and CDR2 sequences are MGHRA and YSYEKL. CDR3 length: 15 residues.

The chain employs TRBV14 and TRBJ2-5; D tentatively fits TRBD1 or TRBD2 (5 bases each). Germline V lookup: CDR1 SGHDN, CDR2 FVKESK. V was cut by 4 bases and J by 5 bases, with 26 bases left in between. This CDR3 region has 18 residues. Written as DNA, the CDR3 is TGTGCCAGCAGCCGGTTGGGCAGGGAGACCGTAAGTCCCGAGACCCAGTACTTC. This gives the protein CASSRLGRETVSPETQYF.

This clonotype was counted a few times. V and J are TRBV3-1 and TRBJ2-5; possible D gene TRBD2, 6 bases. The CDR3 runs 12 residues. Trimming left V 3 bases short and J 11 bases short, with 13 bases between. Germline V CDR1 and CDR2: LGHDT, YNNKEL (reference sequence). The CDR3 DNA reads as TGTGCCAGCAGCCAGATTAGCGGAGCTCAGTACTTC. Its protein is CASSQISGAQYF.

V is TRBV6-2 or TRBV6-3 and J is TRBJ2-1; D remains ambiguous. Trimming stripped 4 bases from V and 5 bases from J, with 9 bases between. The CDR3 runs to 13 residues. CDR1 and CDR2 from the germline V gene are MNHEY and SVGEGT. Written as DNA, the CDR3 is TGTGCCAGCAGTTCCGACATTCACAATGAGCAGTTCTTC. As protein: CASSSDIHNEQFF.

The sample holds a few counts of this clonotype. The chain is built from TRBV20-1 and TRBJ1-2; 8 bases match TRBD1. This CDR3 is built from 15 residues. J gave up 8 bases and V 0 bases, and 11 bases lay outside the gene matches. Looked up from germline, CDR1 is DFQATT and CDR2 is SNEGSKA (reference sequence). The CDR3 spells CSARDQVGRGQGYTF. In DNA form, the CDR3 reads TGCAGTGCTAGAGATCAAGTGGGCAGGGGGCAGGGCTACACCTTC.

This clonotype has a handful of counts. The chain links TRBV20-1 to TRBJ2-1, with 11 bases matching TRBD2. The CDR3 loop spans 14 amino acids. Trimming removed 6 bases from V and 7 bases from J; junction bases left unmatched: 8. The V gene's germline CDR1 is DFQATT and CDR2 SNEGSKA (reference sequence). This CDR3 reads CSAELAGAENEQFF. DNA for the CDR3: TGCAGTGCCGAACTAGCGGGAGCCGAAAATGAGCAGTTCTTC.

The chain recombines TRBV24-1 with TRBJ2-3, with TRBD1 matching over 9 bases. This CDR3 is built from 18 residues. Per germline, CDR1 KGHDR and CDR2 SFDVKD. The V and J ends lost 5 bases and 1 base, in that order; junction bases with no gene match: 12. The CDR3 DNA sequence: TGTGCCACCAGTGGCATGCCGGGGACAGGGTTCGGCACAGATACGCAGTATTTT. It is translated as CATSGMPGTGFGTDTQYF.

This clonotype was seen a few times. The gene calls are TRBV7-2 and TRBJ2-4; D uncertain. This CDR3 has 13 amino acids. Germline CDR1 is SGHTA and CDR2 is FQGNSA. V was clipped by 3 bases and J by 4 bases, with 7 bases between them. The CDR3 region has the DNA TGTGCCAGCAGCTTCGCGACAAAAAACATTCAGTACTTC. Residues: CASSFATKNIQYF.

On this clonotype itself: An end of the junction differs from the germline gene, which may be a read error. V and J are TRBV29-1 and TRBJ2-5, with a weak D call TRBD2 (6 bases). This CDR3 contains 12 residues. Germline V CDR1 and CDR2: SQVTM, ANQGSEA. As DNA, the CDR3 is TGCAGCGTTGTTAGCGGCCAAGAGACCCATTACTTC. It is translated as CSVVSGQETHYF.

This clonotype was counted at least ten times. V is TRBV6-5 and J is TRBJ1-5; TRBD1 might be the D (6 bases). V shed 0 bases and J shed 9 bases, with 15 bases lying between them. The CDR3 has 15 residues. CDR1 is MNHEY, CDR2 SVGAGI, per germline. This chain's CDR3 is CASSYSRGGSGPQHF. The CDR3 DNA reads as TGTGCCAGCAGTTACTCGAGAGGGGGAAGCGGGCCCCAGCATTTT.

This clonotype showed up just a few times. This chain joins TRBV7-2 and TRBJ2-5; D ambiguous. Germline V CDR1 and CDR2: SGHTA, FQGNSA. The germline V and J ends were trimmed by 4 bases and 6 bases, with 24 bases remaining between them. This CDR3 comprises 17 residues. The CDR3 DNA follows: TGTGCCAGCAGCTCGAGTGACTCTGACGTCGTCCTAAAGACCCAGTACTTC. It translates to CASSSSDSDVVLKTQYF.

J is TRBJ2-3 and V is TRBV9; D not certain. V was shortened by 3 bases and J by 4 bases, with 15 bases between the two germline ends. The germline V gene encodes CDR1 SGDLS and CDR2 YYNGEE. This CDR3 is built from 15 residues. The CDR3 loop reads CASSARGDSSDTQYF. In DNA form, the CDR3 reads TGTGCCAGCAGCGCCCGAGGCGATAGCTCAGATACGCAGTATTTT.

This clonotype was picked up many times. J is TRBJ2-1 and V is TRBV12-3 or TRBV12-4; TRBD2 agrees at 10 bases. The CDR3 runs to 15 residues. The ends lost 7 bases at V and 4 bases at J; junction bases unmatched: 7. The CDR3 DNA follows: TGTGCCAGCACCCTAGGAGCGGGGGGGTACAATGAGCAGTTCTTC. Translated, it gives CASTLGAGGYNEQFF.

This clonotype was seen a handful of times. V and J are TRBV20-1 and TRBJ2-7, with 7 bases identical to TRBD2. The CDR3 has 14 amino acids. V dropped 0 bases and J dropped 5; count of bases not matched to a gene: 7. Germline loops: CDR1 DFQATT, CDR2 SNEGSKA (reference sequence). CDR3 DNA: TGCAGTGCTAGAGATAGCTTAGGGAGGGACGAGCAGTACTTC. It translates to CSARDSLGRDEQYF.

This clonotype was seen only a few times. The chain has TRBV6-5 and TRBJ1-1; 9 bases line up with TRBD1. The CDR3 extends over 12 amino acids. V dropped 11 bases and J dropped 5; count of bases not matched to a gene: 6. CDR1 and CDR2 from the germline V gene are MNHEY and SVGAGI. DNA of the CDR3: TGTGCCGCGGGACAGGGTTGGACTGAAGCTTTCTTT. Residues: CAAGQGWTEAFF.

The rearrangement joins TRBV20-1 to TRBJ2-1, with D uncertain. CDR1 and CDR2 from the germline V gene are DFQATT and SNEGSKA (reference sequence). The CDR3 sequence is 13 residues long. V shed 1 base and J shed 5 bases, with 9 bases lying between them. The DNA of the CDR3 is TGCAGTGCTAGAGGGATAGAGAACAATGAGCAGTTCTTC. Its translation: CSARGIENNEQFF.

Concerning this clonotype: A much larger clonotype is one base distant, so this may be a read error. The chain uses TRBV5-1 and TRBJ2-5; 7 bases agree with TRBD2. Germline loops: CDR1 SGHRS, CDR2 YFSETQ. There are 15 residues in the CDR3. V lost 0 bases and J lost 5; bases outside the gene matches: 7. The CDR3 reads CASSLAAGIGETQYF. The CDR3 DNA follows: TGCGCCAGCAGCTTGGCAGCGGGAATAGGGGAGACCCAGTACTTC.

This clonotype was observed many times. The rearrangement uses TRBV4-2 and TRBJ2-3, with 8 bases lining up with TRBD1. Germline lookup yields CDR1 LGHNA and CDR2 YNFKEQ. The junction had 7 bases not matched to a gene; V was cut back by 5 bases and J by 0 bases. This CDR3 has 16 residues. This CDR3 is CASSTRQGKSTDTQYF. The CDR3 DNA reads TGTGCCAGCAGCACCCGACAGGGGAAAAGCACAGATACGCAGTATTTT.

In this sample, this clonotype turned up once. This chain links TRBV21-1 with TRBJ2-3; the D call in the table, TRBD2, was not verified against the DNA. TRBV21-1 is marked as a pseudogene. CDR3 length equals 14 residues. As DNA, the CDR3 is TGTGCCCCGTTCTATGCGGGGAGCACAGATACGCAGTATTTT. Translation gives CAPFYAGSTDTQYF.

This clonotype was seen a few times. One end of the junction does not line up with germline, which may come from a read error. The chain uses TRBV27 and TRBJ2-7; D is unclear. The CDR3 runs 13 residues. In germline, CDR1 is MNHEY, CDR2 SMNVEV (reference sequence). The CDR3 region is CASSLHSSNEQYF. CDR3 bases: TGTGCCAGCAGTTTACATAGCTCCAACGAGCAGTACTTC.

This clonotype was seen a handful of times. The J gene is TRBJ2-2, the V gene TRBV20-1, with unresolved D. The CDR3 covers 16 residues. Trimming stripped 4 bases from V and 1 base from J, with 16 bases between. CDR1 is DFQATT, CDR2 SNEGSKA, per germline (reference sequence). The chain's CDR3 is CSATVLSPQNTGELFF. DNA of the CDR3: TGCAGTGCTACCGTTTTATCCCCCCAGAACACCGGGGAGCTGTTTTTT.

This chain connects TRBV6-1 to TRBJ2-7, with TRBD1 matching 9 bases. From germline, CDR1 is MNHNS and CDR2 SASEGT. V lost 5 bases, J lost 4 bases, and 6 bases stayed unmatched. The CDR3 covers 14 residues. CDR3 amino acids: CASSHPGQGYEQYF. CDR3 nucleotides: TGTGCCAGCAGTCATCCGGGACAGGGTTACGAGCAGTACTTC.

This clonotype was counted at least ten times. The chain uses TRBV20-1 and TRBJ2-1; perhaps TRBD2 as D (5 bases). Germline V lookup: CDR1 DFQATT, CDR2 SNEGSKA (reference sequence). The CDR3 is 12 residues long. V was trimmed by 3 bases and J by 9 bases, leaving 12 bases between them. This CDR3 reads CSARASLREQFF. The CDR3 region has the DNA TGCAGTGCTAGGGCTAGCCTCCGTGAGCAGTTCTTC.

This clonotype was detected only a few times. V usage is TRBV20-1 and J usage is TRBJ2-7; D possibly uses TRBD1 or TRBD2 (5 bases each). Germline CDR1 and CDR2: DFQATT and SNEGSKA (reference sequence). Deletions cut 7 bases from V and 0 bases from J, with 10 bases between. The CDR3 spans 12 residues. The CDR3 nucleotides are TGCAGTGTGGGGGAAAGCTCCTACGAGCAGTACTTC. Protein: CSVGESSYEQYF.

This chain uses TRBV15 with TRBJ2-7; D possibly corresponds to TRBD1 (6 bases). Trimming left V 5 bases short and J 3 bases short, with 11 bases between. The CDR3 extends over 13 amino acids. The germline CDR1 and CDR2 sequences are LNHNV and YYDKDF (reference sequence). This CDR3 reads CATSGTSDYEQYF. The CDR3 DNA follows: TGTGCCACCAGCGGGACAAGCGACTACGAGCAGTACTTC.

This clonotype has just a few counts. The chain couples TRBV20-1 to TRBJ2-5, with 8 bases identical to TRBD1. Germline V gene sequence: CDR1 DFQATT, CDR2 SNEGSKA (reference sequence). The CDR3 contains 15 residues. The CDR3 loop reads CSLAHRGALEETQYF. The CDR3 DNA reads TGCAGCCTTGCTCACAGGGGGGCGTTAGAAGAGACCCAGTACTTC.

This chain joins TRBV4-1 and TRBJ2-3; no firm D call. CDR1 MGHRA and CDR2 YSYEKL come from the germline V gene. Trimming shortened V by 2 bases and J by 1 base, and 13 bases separated the two germline ends. The CDR3 consists of 16 residues. Written as DNA, the CDR3 is TGCGCCAGCAGCCAACCCTTGGCAGGCCGCACAGATACGCAGTATTTT. Amino acid sequence: CASSQPLAGRTDTQYF.

This clonotype appeared many times. V gene TRBV20-1 combines with J gene TRBJ2-7, with no clear D. V was shortened by 6 bases and J by 3 bases, with 12 bases between the two germline ends. CDR1 is DFQATT, CDR2 SNEGSKA, per germline (reference sequence). This CDR3 has 12 residues. The CDR3 region has the DNA TGCAGTGCCCCCAGGCGAGACTACGAGCAGTACTTC. Its translation is CSAPRRDYEQYF.